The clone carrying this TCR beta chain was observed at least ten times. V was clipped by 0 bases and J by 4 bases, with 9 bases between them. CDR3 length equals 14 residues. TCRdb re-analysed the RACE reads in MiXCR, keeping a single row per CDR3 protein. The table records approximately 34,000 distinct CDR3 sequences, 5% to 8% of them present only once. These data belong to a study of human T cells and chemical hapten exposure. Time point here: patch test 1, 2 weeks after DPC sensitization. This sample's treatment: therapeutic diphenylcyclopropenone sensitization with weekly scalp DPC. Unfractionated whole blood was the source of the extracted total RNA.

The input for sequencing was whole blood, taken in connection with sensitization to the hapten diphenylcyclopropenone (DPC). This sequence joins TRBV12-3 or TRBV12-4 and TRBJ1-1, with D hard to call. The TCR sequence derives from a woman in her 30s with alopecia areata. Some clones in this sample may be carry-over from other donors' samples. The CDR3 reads CASSLAGLGTEAFF. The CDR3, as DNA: TGTGCCAGCAGTTTAGCTGGGCTGGGCACTGAAGCTTTCTTT.